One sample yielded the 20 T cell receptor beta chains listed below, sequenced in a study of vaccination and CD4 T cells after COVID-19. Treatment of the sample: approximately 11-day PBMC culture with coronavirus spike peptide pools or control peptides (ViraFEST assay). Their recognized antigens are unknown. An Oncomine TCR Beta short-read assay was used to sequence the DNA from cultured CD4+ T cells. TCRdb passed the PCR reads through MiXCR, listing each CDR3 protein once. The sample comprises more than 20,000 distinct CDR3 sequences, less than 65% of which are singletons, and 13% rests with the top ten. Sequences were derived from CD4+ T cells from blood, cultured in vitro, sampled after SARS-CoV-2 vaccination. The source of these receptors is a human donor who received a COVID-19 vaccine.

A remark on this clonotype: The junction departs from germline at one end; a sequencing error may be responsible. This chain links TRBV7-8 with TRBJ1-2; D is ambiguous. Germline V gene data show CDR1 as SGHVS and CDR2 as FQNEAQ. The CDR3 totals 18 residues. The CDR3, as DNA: TGTGCCAACAGCTTACGTGTGGGCACAAGTTCCACTAACTATGGCTACACCTTC. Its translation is CANSLRVGTSSTNYGYTF.

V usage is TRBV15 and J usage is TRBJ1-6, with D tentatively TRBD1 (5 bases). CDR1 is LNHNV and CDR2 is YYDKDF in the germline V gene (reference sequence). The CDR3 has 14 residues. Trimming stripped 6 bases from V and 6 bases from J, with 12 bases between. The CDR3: CATSTGTPNSPLHF. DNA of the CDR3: TGTGCCACCAGTACCGGGACCCCTAATTCACCCCTCCACTTT.

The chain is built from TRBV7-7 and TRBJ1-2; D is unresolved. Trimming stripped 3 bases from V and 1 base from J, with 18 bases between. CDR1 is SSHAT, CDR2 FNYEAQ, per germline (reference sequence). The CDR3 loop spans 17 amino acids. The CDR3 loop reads CASSFLGLKPLNYGYTF. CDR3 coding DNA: TGTGCCAGCAGCTTTTTAGGGTTGAAGCCCCTTAACTATGGCTACACCTTC.

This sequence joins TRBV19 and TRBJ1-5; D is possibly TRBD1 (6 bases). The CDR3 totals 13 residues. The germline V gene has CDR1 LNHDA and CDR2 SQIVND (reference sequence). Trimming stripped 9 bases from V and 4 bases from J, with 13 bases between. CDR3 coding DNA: TGTGCCAGCGGCGGACAGTTTAATCAGCCCCAGCATTTT. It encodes CASGGQFNQPQHF.

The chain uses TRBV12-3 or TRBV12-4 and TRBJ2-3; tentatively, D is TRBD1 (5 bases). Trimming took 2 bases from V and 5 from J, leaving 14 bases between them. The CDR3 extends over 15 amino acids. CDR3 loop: CASSLYSQGRDTQYF. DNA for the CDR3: TGTGCCAGCAGTTTATACTCGCAGGGAAGAGATACGCAGTATTTT.

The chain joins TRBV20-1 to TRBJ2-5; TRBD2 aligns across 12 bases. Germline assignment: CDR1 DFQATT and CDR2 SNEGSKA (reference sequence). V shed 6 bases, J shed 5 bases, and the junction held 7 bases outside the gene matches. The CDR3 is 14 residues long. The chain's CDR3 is CSAKLAGGRETQYF. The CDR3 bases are TGCAGTGCGAAACTAGCGGGGGGTAGGGAGACCCAGTACTTC.

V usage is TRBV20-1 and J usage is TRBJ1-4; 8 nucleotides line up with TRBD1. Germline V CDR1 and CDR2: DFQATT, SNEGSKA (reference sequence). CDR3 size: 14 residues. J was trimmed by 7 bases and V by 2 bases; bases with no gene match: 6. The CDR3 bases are TGCAGTGCTAGATGGGGGACAGGCGGTGAAAAACTGTTTTTT. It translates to CSARWGTGGEKLFF.

For the CDR3, the DNA is TGTGCCAGCAGCTTAAGACTAGCGGGGGCTAGCACAGATACGCAGTATTTT. Its protein product is CASSLRLAGASTDTQYF. The chain joins TRBV7-2 to TRBJ2-3, with 12 nucleotides matching TRBD2. The CDR3 spans 17 residues. With V trimmed by 2 bases and J by 0 bases, 3 bases remained unmatched. CDR1 is SGHTA and CDR2 is FQGNSA in the germline V gene.

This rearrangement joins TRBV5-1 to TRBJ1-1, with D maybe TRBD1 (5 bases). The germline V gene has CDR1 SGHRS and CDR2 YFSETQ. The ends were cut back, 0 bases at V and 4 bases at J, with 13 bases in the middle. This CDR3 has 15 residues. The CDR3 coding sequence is TGCGCCAGCAGCTTGGTATATGGGGGGAGCACTGAAGCTTTCTTT. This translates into CASSLVYGGSTEAFF.

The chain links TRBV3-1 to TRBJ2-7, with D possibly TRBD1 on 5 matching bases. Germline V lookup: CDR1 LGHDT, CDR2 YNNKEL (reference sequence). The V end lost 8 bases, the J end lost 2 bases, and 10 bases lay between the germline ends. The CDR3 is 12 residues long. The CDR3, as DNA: TGTGCCAGCGTCGGACATCCCTACGAGCAGTACTTC. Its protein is CASVGHPYEQYF.

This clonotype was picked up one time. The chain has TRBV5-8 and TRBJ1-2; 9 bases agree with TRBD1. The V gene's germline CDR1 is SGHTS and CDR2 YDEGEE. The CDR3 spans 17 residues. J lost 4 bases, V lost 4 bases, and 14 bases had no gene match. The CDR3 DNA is TGTGCCAGCAGCCTCTTGCCCCACGACAGGGGGTTCTATGGCTACACCTTC. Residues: CASSLLPHDRGFYGYTF.

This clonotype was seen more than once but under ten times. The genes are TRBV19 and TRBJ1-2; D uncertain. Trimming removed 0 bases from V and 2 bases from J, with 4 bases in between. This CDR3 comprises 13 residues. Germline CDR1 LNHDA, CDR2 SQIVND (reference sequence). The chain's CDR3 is CASSIDGNYGYTF. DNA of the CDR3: TGTGCCAGTAGTATAGACGGAAACTATGGCTACACCTTC.

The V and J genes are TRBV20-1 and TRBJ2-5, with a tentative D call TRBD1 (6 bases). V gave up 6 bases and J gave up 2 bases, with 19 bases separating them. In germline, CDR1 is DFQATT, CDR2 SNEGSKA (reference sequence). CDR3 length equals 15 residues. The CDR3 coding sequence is TGCAGTGCCGCCCCGGTGGGGGCCCTACAAGAGACCCAGTACTTC. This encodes CSAAPVGALQETQYF.

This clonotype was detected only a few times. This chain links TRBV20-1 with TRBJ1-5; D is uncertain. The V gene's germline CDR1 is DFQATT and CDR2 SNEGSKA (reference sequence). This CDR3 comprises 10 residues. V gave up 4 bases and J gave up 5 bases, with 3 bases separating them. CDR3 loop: CSATYQPQHF. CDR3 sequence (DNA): TGCAGTGCTACGTATCAGCCCCAGCATTTT.

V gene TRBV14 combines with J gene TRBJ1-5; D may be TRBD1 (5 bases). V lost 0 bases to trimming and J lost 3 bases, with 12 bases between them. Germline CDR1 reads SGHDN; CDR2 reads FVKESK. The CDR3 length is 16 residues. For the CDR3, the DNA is TGTGCCAGCAGCCAAGACGGCGAAGGGGACAATCAGCCCCAGCATTTT. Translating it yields CASSQDGEGDNQPQHF.

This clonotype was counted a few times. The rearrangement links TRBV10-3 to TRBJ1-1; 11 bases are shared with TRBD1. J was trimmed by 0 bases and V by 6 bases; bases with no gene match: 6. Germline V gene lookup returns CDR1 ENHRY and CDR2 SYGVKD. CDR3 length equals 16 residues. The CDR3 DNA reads TGTGCCATCAGAAAGGACAGGGGGCGGATGAACACTGAAGCTTTCTTT. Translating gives CAIRKDRGRMNTEAFF.

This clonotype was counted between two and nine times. The chain's CDR3 is CASRDRGTSFF. For the CDR3, the DNA is TGTGCCAGCCGGGACAGGGGGACTTCTTTCTTT. This chain links TRBV2 with TRBJ1-1; TRBD1 aligns across 11 bases. The ends lost 8 bases at V and 12 bases at J; junction bases unmatched: 5. Germline CDR1 is SNHLY and CDR2 is FYNNEI. The CDR3 loop spans 11 amino acids. The variable domain in full, completed from reference TRBV2 and TRBJ1-1, reads EPEVTQTPSHQVTQMGQEVILRCVPISNHLYFYWYRQILGQKVEFLVSFYNNEISEKSEIFDDQFSVERPDGSNFTLKIRSTKLEDSAMYFCASRDRGTSFFGQGTRLTVV.

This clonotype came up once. In nucleotides, the CDR3 is TGCGCCAGCAGCGCCACCGGGGCCGAAGCTTTCTTT. Its translation is CASSATGAEAFF. The V call is TRBV5-1, the J call TRBJ1-1; tentatively, D is TRBD1 (5 bases). The CDR3 runs to 12 residues. The ends were cut back, 4 bases at V and 8 bases at J, with 12 bases in the middle. Germline V gives CDR1 SGHRS, CDR2 YFSETQ.

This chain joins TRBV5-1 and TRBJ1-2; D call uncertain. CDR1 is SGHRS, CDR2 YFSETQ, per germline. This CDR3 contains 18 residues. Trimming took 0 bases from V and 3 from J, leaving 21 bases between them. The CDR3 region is CASSLGLSALTIDYGYTF. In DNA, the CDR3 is TGCGCCAGCAGCTTGGGATTGTCAGCCCTTACGATAGACTATGGCTACACCTTC.

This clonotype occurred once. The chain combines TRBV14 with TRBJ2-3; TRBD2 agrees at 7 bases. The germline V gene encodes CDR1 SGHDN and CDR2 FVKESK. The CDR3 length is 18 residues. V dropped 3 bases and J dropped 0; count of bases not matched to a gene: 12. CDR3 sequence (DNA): TGTGCCAGCAGCCAGCCCCGGACTAGTCTGACTAGCACAGATACGCAGTATTTT. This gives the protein CASSQPRTSLTSTDTQYF.